This TCR beta chain comes out of a study of glioma-infiltrating T cells after dendritic cell vaccination. Study-level information: Samples are from glioblastoma patients in Phase I and II dendritic cell vaccine trials. Patients received autologous tumor lysate-pulsed dendritic cell vaccination between about 2003 and 2012.

Comments on this clone: Its antigen remains unidentified.

Study-level points and caveats: Complete blood and tumor specimen sets were limited to few patients.

Input was 2 to 2.5 ug genomic DNA, or all available if less. TCRdb's copy holds only in-frame clones and misses some; the assay was immunoSEQ multiplex PCR. The sample lists roughly 56,000 clones, about 83% seen once, with roughly 9% in the top ten. Time point indicated: after dendritic cell vaccination, including at tumor progression/relapse. The CDR3 has 18 amino acids. J was trimmed by 1 base and V by 5 bases; bases with no gene match: 7. In germline, CDR1 is LNHDA, CDR2 SQIVND (reference sequence). The clonotype originates from a human donor with glioblastoma. The chain joins TRBV19 to TRBJ2-2, with 13 positions matching TRBD2. This specimen consisted of blood, obtained after dendritic cell vaccination. CDR3 in DNA: TGTGCCAGTAGTCCCCCGGGACTAGCGGGGCTGAACACCGGGGAGCTGTTTTTT. Its translation is CASSPPGLAGLNTGELFF. The whole variable domain, remainder taken from reference TRBV19 and TRBJ2-2, is DGGITQSPKYLFRKEGQNVTLSCEQNLNHDAMYWYRQDPGQGLRLIYYSQIVNDFQKGDIAEGYSVSREKKESFPLTVTSAQKNPTAFYLCASSPPGLAGLNTGELFFGEGSRLTVL.